The 10 T cell receptor beta chains reported below all come from one sample, sequenced in a study of blood T cells in healthy people across ages. The second PCR ran about 6 to 12 cycles with a sample-barcoded 5' primer and J-beta primers. A single record per CDR3 protein comes from TCRdb applying MiXCR to the 5' RACE reads. The data contain about 1.7 million distinct CDR3 sequences, 28% of them singletons. Sequenced sample: blood. The origin of the receptors is a woman aged 25 to 39 in good health.

In regard to this clonotype: One base away lies a much larger clone, so this may be a sequencing read error. V is TRBV20-1 and J is TRBJ2-7; TRBD1 matches at 7 bases. CDR3 length: 14 residues. The V gene end was trimmed by 3 bases and the J gene end by 3 bases; junction bases not matched to a gene: 8. Germline loops: CDR1 DFQATT, CDR2 SNEGSKA (reference sequence). The DNA of the CDR3 is TGCAGTGCTAGCGGTAGACAGGGCTACTACGAGCAGTACTTC. This gives the protein CSASGRQGYYEQYF.

This clonotype was counted between two and nine times. Here the CDR3 reads CASSFLGLDNQPQHF. The DNA for the CDR3 is TGTGCCAGCAGTTTTTTGGGTTTGGACAATCAGCCCCAGCATTTT. The genes are TRBV9 and TRBJ1-5; no definite D call. Germline values: CDR1 SGDLS, CDR2 YYNGEE. Trimming pared 5 bases from V and 3 bases from J, leaving 15 bases between. The CDR3 contains 15 residues.

This clonotype was found many times. The chain is built from TRBV13 and TRBJ2-1; D might be TRBD2 (5 bases). The germline CDR1 and CDR2 sequences are PRHDT and FYEKMQ (reference sequence). V lost 3 bases and J lost 0, with 15 bases in between. The CDR3 length is 17 residues. CDR3 DNA: TGTGCCAGCAGCTTCGGCGGGTCCCCAAGCTCCTACAATGAGCAGTTCTTC. Its protein product is CASSFGGSPSSYNEQFF. Using reference TRBV13 and TRBJ2-1 for the parts outside the CDR3, the full variable domain is AAGVIQSPRHLIKEKRETATLKCYPIPRHDTVYWYQQGPGQDPQFLISFYEKMQSDKGSIPDRFSAQQFSDYHSELNMSSLELGDSALYFCASSFGGSPSSYNEQFFGPGTRLTVL.

With regard to this clonotype: One end of the junction is discordant with germline, which a read error may explain. This chain uses TRBV11-2 with TRBJ2-4, with D hard to call. The CDR3 covers 15 residues. In germline, CDR1 is SGHAT, CDR2 FQNNGV. CDR3 coding DNA: TGTGTCAGCAGCTTAGACGAGTTAGCCAAAAACACTCAGTACTTC. Translating gives CVSSLDELAKNTQYF.

This clonotype was counted a few times. V usage is TRBV27 and J usage is TRBJ1-2; D is undetermined. CDR3 length: 13 residues. V dropped 3 bases and J dropped 8 bases, with 13 bases sitting between them. The V gene's germline CDR1 is MNHEY and CDR2 SMNVEV (reference sequence). The CDR3 bases are TGTGCCAGCAGTTTTAGGAGGGATCAAGGCTACACCTTC. Translated: CASSFRRDQGYTF.

V and J are TRBV11-2 and TRBJ2-3; 11 bases align to TRBD2. Per germline, CDR1 SGHAT and CDR2 FQNNGV. Trimming removed 5 bases from V and 5 bases from J; junction bases left unmatched: 12. This CDR3 region has 17 residues. In DNA form, the CDR3 reads TGTGCCAGCAGCACCTCCTTAGCGGGGGGGCGTGGAGATACGCAGTATTTT. This codes for CASSTSLAGGRGDTQYF.

The chain has TRBV7-6 and TRBJ1-1; unclear D gene. This CDR3 is 15 amino acids long. V was trimmed by 5 bases and J by 3 bases, leaving 16 bases between them. Per the germline V gene, CDR1 is SGHVS and CDR2 is FNYEAQ. The CDR3 is CASSPSLGGDTEAFF. The CDR3 nucleotides are TGTGCCAGCAGCCCATCTTTGGGCGGCGACACTGAAGCTTTCTTT.

The CDR3 DNA follows: TGCAGTGCCGACCTACCTACTAGCGGGAGTTACGAGCAGTACTTC. As protein: CSADLPTSGSYEQYF. This chain connects TRBV20-1 to TRBJ2-5, with 11 bases aligning to TRBD2. The J call may be wrong; the DNA end is better matched by TRBJ2-7. Germline V gene sequence: CDR1 DFQATT, CDR2 SNEGSKA (reference sequence). This CDR3 comprises 15 residues.

This clonotype came up a few times. The rearrangement links TRBV7-7 to TRBJ2-5; TRBD2 matches at 7 bases. The length of the CDR3 is 15 residues. Germline CDR1 SSHAT, CDR2 FNYEAQ (reference sequence). J was trimmed by 5 bases and V by 1 base; bases with no gene match: 7. This chain's CDR3 is CASSLGQRGYETQYF. Written as DNA, the CDR3 is TGTGCCAGCAGCTTAGGTCAGCGGGGATACGAGACCCAGTACTTC. The full variable domain, rest sourced from reference TRBV7-7 and TRBJ2-5, is GAGVSQSPRYKVTKRGQDVTLRCDPISSHATLYWYQQALGQGPEFLTYFNYEAQPDKSGLPSDRFSAERPEGSISTLTIQRTEQRDSAMYRCASSLGQRGYETQYFGPGTRLLVL.

The sample holds many counts of this clonotype. Germline is not matched at one junction end, which may reflect a read error. V usage is TRBV14 and J usage is TRBJ2-1, with D tentatively TRBD2 (5 bases). Germline V CDR1 and CDR2: SGHDN, FVKESK. The CDR3 is 14 residues long. The CDR3 bases are TGCGCCAGCAGCCAAGCTCGGGGCTACAATGAGCAGTTCTTC. This translates into CASSQARGYNEQFF.